These 29 T cell receptor beta chains were sequenced from one sample in a study of identical twins (dated by TCRdb to 2016 to 2017). Libraries were prepared through 5' RACE. Sequencing took place on an Illumina HiSeq 2000. Through fastp at Q25 and MiXCR, TCRdb rebuilt clones from the public reads, retaining in-frame beta chains. For every CDR3 protein sequence, its rows merge into one entry that carries the most common genes and DNA. The sample contains 690,000 or so distinct CDR3 sequences, over 8.5% of them found a single time. The ten top clones hold roughly 0.97% of the sample. These sequences were also reported in another study, on yellow fever vaccine responses in identical twins.

Material: PBMCs. The origin of the receptors is a woman aged 18 to 35 in good health.

This clonotype has just a few counts. The chain recombines TRBV4-3 with TRBJ2-1, with a possible D match to TRBD2 (8 bases). The CDR3 consists of 17 residues. V lost 0 bases and J 7 bases, leaving 19 bases between the germline ends. CDR1 LGHNA and CDR2 YSLEER come from the germline V gene. The CDR3 DNA is TGCGCCAGCAGCCAAGAAGGGGGCGGGAGGCTTGGGAATGAGCAGTTCTTC. Protein: CASSQEGGGRLGNEQFF.

This clonotype has more than one count but fewer than ten. V is TRBV5-1 and J is TRBJ2-3; perhaps TRBD2 as D (5 bases). CDR3 length: 16 residues. V lost 0 bases to trimming and J lost 6 bases, with 17 bases between them. Looked up from germline, CDR1 is SGHRS and CDR2 is YFSETQ. CDR3 protein: CASSLESRGPGDTQYF. The CDR3 coding sequence is TGCGCCAGCAGCTTGGAGTCCCGAGGGCCCGGGGATACGCAGTATTTT.

This clonotype came up many times. The gene calls are TRBV3-1 and TRBJ2-7; D is uncertain. This CDR3 has 15 residues. The germline V gene has CDR1 LGHDT and CDR2 YNNKEL (reference sequence). V lost 1 base and J lost 0, with 10 bases in between. The CDR3 nucleotides read TGTGCCAGCAGCCAAGGACCAATAAGCTCCTACGAGCAGTACTTC. Amino acid sequence: CASSQGPISSYEQYF.

This clonotype was found many times. This chain uses TRBV7-6 with TRBJ2-1; no definite D call. This CDR3 contains 13 residues. In germline, CDR1 is SGHVS, CDR2 FNYEAQ. V gave up 2 bases and J gave up 4 bases, with 6 bases separating them. The DNA for the CDR3 is TGTGCCAGCAGCTTATCAGTTTACAATGAGCAGTTCTTC. The encoded protein is CASSLSVYNEQFF. Based on the CDR3 plus reference TRBV7-6 and TRBJ2-1, the full variable domain is GAGVSQSPRYKVTKRGQDVALRCDPISGHVSLYWYRQALGQGPEFLTYFNYEAQQDKSGLPNDRFSAERPEGSISTLTIQRTEQRDSAMYRCASSLSVYNEQFFGPGTRLTVL.

The table lists this clonotype with many counts. The chain is built from TRBV6-2 or TRBV6-3 and TRBJ2-2, with D uncertain. V lost 0 bases and J 6 bases, leaving 14 bases between the germline ends. Looked up from germline, CDR1 is MNHEY and CDR2 is SVGEGT. The CDR3 length is 16 residues. The CDR3 sequence is CASSYSRWSVAGELFF. CDR3 sequence (DNA): TGTGCCAGCAGTTACTCCCGGTGGAGTGTGGCCGGGGAGCTGTTTTTT.

The table lists this clonotype with a few counts. The rearrangement joins TRBV7-8 to TRBJ2-6; TRBD1 matches 9 bases. CDR1 SGHVS and CDR2 FQNEAQ come from the germline V gene. This CDR3 region has 18 residues. Germline trimming cut 5 bases from V and 0 bases from J; bases unmatched to any gene: 8. DNA for the CDR3: TGTGCCAGCAGCCTGAGGGGACAGGGAAACTCTGGGGCCAACGTCCTGACTTTC. Its protein is CASSLRGQGNSGANVLTF. The variable domain in full, completed from reference TRBV7-8 and TRBJ2-6, reads GAGVSQSPRYKVAKRGQDVALRCDPISGHVSLFWYQQALGQGPEFLTYFQNEAQLDKSGLPSDRFFAERPEGSVSTLKIQRTQQEDSAVYLCASSLRGQGNSGANVLTFGAGSRLTVL.

This clonotype came up a few times. The chain carries TRBV6-6 and TRBJ1-4, with D perhaps matching TRBD1 (6 bases). CDR1 is MNHNY, CDR2 SVGAGI, per germline (reference sequence). Trimming took 6 bases from V and 8 from J, leaving 10 bases between them. CDR3 length equals 12 residues. The CDR3 loop is CASRGHGEKLFF. DNA for the CDR3: TGTGCCAGCAGGGGACATGGCGAAAAACTGTTTTTT.

V gene TRBV7-2 combines with J gene TRBJ2-1, with D hard to call. The CDR3 totals 15 residues. Germline V gene sequence: CDR1 SGHTA, CDR2 FQGNSA. Trimming cost V 4 bases and J 6 bases, with 16 bases left between them. The CDR3: CASSSKPSTPNEQFF. The DNA for the CDR3 is TGTGCCAGCAGCTCGAAACCTTCGACCCCCAATGAGCAGTTCTTC.

This clonotype was recorded at least ten times. The V and J genes are TRBV2 and TRBJ2-3; 12 nucleotides match TRBD1. Trimming cost V 6 bases and J 6 bases; bases outside gene matches: 4. The length of the CDR3 is 14 residues. Per the germline V gene, CDR1 is SNHLY and CDR2 is FYNNEI. In DNA, the CDR3 is TGTGCCAGCAGACCGGGACAGGGGGCTGATACGCAGTATTTT. It is translated as CASRPGQGADTQYF.

This clonotype was detected only a few times. This chain joins TRBV20-1 and TRBJ2-7; 9 bases line up with TRBD1. With V trimmed by 3 bases and J by 2 bases, 8 bases remained unmatched. The CDR3 spans 15 residues. The germline V gene has CDR1 DFQATT and CDR2 SNEGSKA (reference sequence). This CDR3 is CSARGGQGRTYEQYF. The DNA of the CDR3 is TGCAGTGCTAGGGGTGGACAGGGGAGAACCTACGAGCAGTACTTC.

At least ten counts were recorded for this clonotype. This chain uses TRBV12-3 or TRBV12-4 with TRBJ2-5; D unclear. The CDR3 is 16 amino acids. With 6 bases removed from V and 2 bases from J, the gap between germline ends came to 19 bases. This chain's CDR3 is CASSPPRGAQQETQYF. DNA for the CDR3: TGTGCCAGCAGCCCCCCAAGAGGTGCCCAACAAGAGACCCAGTACTTC.

In its sample, this clonotype was seen many times. This chain connects TRBV28 to TRBJ2-4; TRBD2 aligns across 13 bases. The germline gives CDR1 MDHEN, CDR2 SYDVKM. The CDR3 has 21 amino acids. Trimming took 6 bases from V and 1 from J; bases not matched to a gene: 18. The CDR3 bases are TGTGCCAGCAGGACCACCGGGACTCGGACTAGCGGGAGTGTGGCCAAAAACATTCAGTACTTC. Its translation: CASRTTGTRTSGSVAKNIQYF.

At least ten counts were recorded for this clonotype. The rearrangement joins TRBV6-6 to TRBJ2-3; perhaps TRBD1 as D (5 bases). The CDR3 totals 14 residues. Germline CDR1 and CDR2: MNHNY and SVGAGI (reference sequence). The germline V and J ends were trimmed by 2 bases and 6 bases, with 12 bases remaining between them. CDR3 protein: CASSYEWGRDTQYF. The CDR3 nucleotides read TGTGCCAGCAGTTACGAGTGGGGCCGGGATACGCAGTATTTT.

V gene TRBV4-3 combines with J gene TRBJ2-1, with TRBD2 matching 10 bases. CDR3 size: 17 residues. V shed 0 bases, J shed 9 bases, and the junction held 11 bases outside the gene matches. Looked up from germline, CDR1 is LGHNA and CDR2 is YSLEER. CDR3 in DNA: TGCGCCAGCAGCCAAGATCGGGGGCTAGCGGGAGCGAGTGAGCAGTTCTTC. Amino acid sequence: CASSQDRGLAGASEQFF.

This clonotype was observed a handful of times. The V call is TRBV6-2 or TRBV6-3, the J call TRBJ2-2; either TRBD1 or TRBD2 may fit D (5 bases each). The CDR3 covers 15 residues. CDR1 and CDR2 (germline): MNHEY, SVGEGT. Between the trimmed V and J ends, which lost 6 bases and 2 bases, there was a span of 13 bases. The CDR3 nucleotides read TGTGCCAGCAGCCGCCGGAGGACAAACACCGGGGAGCTGTTTTTT. This gives the protein CASSRRRTNTGELFF.

This chain links TRBV5-1 with TRBJ1-1, with D possibly matching TRBD1 (6 bases). The CDR3 is 16 amino acids. The V gene lost 1 base and the J gene lost 5 bases, with 18 bases spanning the gap. CDR1 SGHRS and CDR2 YFSETQ come from the germline V gene. The CDR3 nucleotides are TGCGCCAGCAGCTTGAGGAGGGGGGGCTCGGATACTGAAGCTTTCTTT. Its translation: CASSLRRGGSDTEAFF.

This sequence joins TRBV11-2 and TRBJ2-7; a possible D gene is TRBD1 (5 bases). CDR3 length equals 11 residues. In germline, CDR1 is SGHAT, CDR2 FQNNGV. The germline V and J ends were trimmed by 6 bases and 7 bases, with 10 bases remaining between them. The CDR3 nucleotides read TGTGCCAGCAGATCGAAGGGGGAGCAGTACTTC. Its protein is CASRSKGEQYF.

This chain uses TRBV28 with TRBJ2-2, with 13 bases lining up with TRBD2. Germline trimming cut 0 bases from V and 0 bases from J; bases unmatched to any gene: 4. This CDR3 has 19 residues. Germline CDR1 and CDR2: MDHEN and SYDVKM. The chain's CDR3 is CASSLWGLAGYSNTGELFF. In nucleotides, the CDR3 is TGTGCCAGCAGTTTATGGGGACTAGCGGGATATTCGAACACCGGGGAGCTGTTTTTT.

This clonotype turned up a few times. This chain connects TRBV5-6 to TRBJ2-1; TRBD2 agrees at 7 bases. Per the germline V gene, CDR1 is SGHDT and CDR2 is YYEEEE. The CDR3 totals 14 residues. After removal of 4 bases from V and 4 bases from J, the junction contained 5 bases not matched to a gene. Here the CDR3 reads CASSGAGQYNEQFF. CDR3 DNA: TGTGCCAGCAGCGGAGCGGGGCAATACAATGAGCAGTTCTTC.

J is TRBJ2-2 and V is TRBV20-1, with 8 bases identical to TRBD1. The junction had 15 bases not matched to a gene; V was cut back by 1 base and J by 5 bases. The CDR3 is 18 residues long. Germline V gene data show CDR1 as DFQATT and CDR2 as SNEGSKA (reference sequence). The CDR3 sequence: CSARVGGTGALATGELFF. The CDR3 DNA sequence: TGCAGTGCTAGAGTGGGCGGGACAGGAGCATTGGCGACCGGGGAGCTGTTTTTT.

This clonotype has just a few counts. This chain connects TRBV4-3 to TRBJ2-3; 12 bases are a match to TRBD2. Germline loops: CDR1 LGHNA, CDR2 YSLEER. The CDR3 totals 16 residues. After removal of 4 bases from V and 5 bases from J, the junction contained 7 bases not matched to a gene. The CDR3 protein is CASSRRTSGDRDTQYF. CDR3 bases: TGCGCCAGCAGCCGGCGGACTAGCGGGGACCGAGATACGCAGTATTTT.

This clonotype appeared a few times. V gene TRBV29-1 combines with J gene TRBJ2-3, with D unclear. V gave up 3 bases and J gave up 8 bases, with 3 bases separating them. CDR1 is SQVTM and CDR2 is ANQGSEA in the germline V gene. The CDR3 extends over 9 amino acids. CDR3 nucleotide sequence: TGCAGCGTTGATGGTACGCAGTATTTT. Its translation: CSVDGTQYF.

The sample holds a few counts of this clonotype. V is TRBV7-9 and J is TRBJ2-7, with 11 positions matching TRBD1. CDR1 is SEHNR and CDR2 is FQNEAQ in the germline V gene (reference sequence). The CDR3 is made up of 13 amino acids. J gave up 1 base and V 11 bases, and 4 bases lay outside the gene matches. The CDR3 DNA is TGTGCCGGAGGGACAGGGGGATCCTACGAGCAGTACTTC. This encodes CAGGTGGSYEQYF.

Ten or more counts support this clonotype. The chain uses TRBV7-2 and TRBJ2-5, with 9 bases identical to TRBD1. The germline CDR1 and CDR2 sequences are SGHTA and FQGNSA. CDR3 length: 16 residues. Unmatched junction bases numbered 9, after V lost 3 bases and J lost 4 bases. CDR3 bases: TGTGCCAGCAGCTTCACGGGGACAGGGCCACGAGAGACCCAGTACTTC. It specifies CASSFTGTGPRETQYF.

This clonotype has at least ten counts. The rearrangement joins TRBV29-1 to TRBJ1-2; possible D gene TRBD1, 6 bases. Germline CDR1 and CDR2: SQVTM and ANQGSEA. This CDR3 comprises 13 residues. Trimming took 7 bases from V and 6 from J, leaving 18 bases between them. The CDR3 DNA is TGCAGCGGACCGGGACCGGAGGGGGATGGCTACACCTTC. Translated, it gives CSGPGPEGDGYTF.

This clonotype was seen a handful of times. The chain combines TRBV12-3 or TRBV12-4 with TRBJ2-1; 10 nucleotides align to TRBD2. This CDR3 is 16 amino acids long. After removal of 1 base from V and 7 bases from J, the junction contained 7 bases not matched to a gene. The CDR3 bases are TGTGCCAGCAGTTTAGAAGCGGGAGGGCCGCGGAATGAGCAGTTCTTC. Its translation is CASSLEAGGPRNEQFF.

A note on this clonotype: A much larger clone is a single base away; this may be a read error. This chain links TRBV29-1 with TRBJ2-7, with 13 bases that match TRBD2. Germline CDR1 and CDR2: SQVTM and ANQGSEA. CDR3 length: 15 residues. CDR3 residues: CSVGLAGGLAYEHYF. DNA for the CDR3: TGCAGCGTTGGACTAGCGGGGGGCCTCGCCTACGAGCACTACTTC.

This clonotype was seen only a few times. The chain recombines TRBV27 with TRBJ2-1; TRBD1 matches at 7 bases. This CDR3 contains 15 residues. Germline V gene data show CDR1 as MNHEY and CDR2 as SMNVEV (reference sequence). The trim removed 7 bases at V and 8 bases at J, leaving 14 bases unmatched. CDR3 DNA sequence: TGTGCCAGCAACAATAAGGGGGCGACGATAGATGAGCAGTTCTTC. Translated: CASNNKGATIDEQFF.

This clonotype has only a few counts. The chain uses TRBV4-2 and TRBJ2-2; the match to TRBD1 covers 8 bases. The CDR3 extends over 18 amino acids. Trimming removed 3 bases from V and 6 bases from J; junction bases left unmatched: 15. Germline V gene sequence: CDR1 LGHNA, CDR2 YNFKEQ. Here the CDR3 reads CASSQQTRDRITAGELFF. The CDR3 DNA follows: TGTGCCAGCAGCCAGCAAACTCGGGACAGGATTACCGCCGGGGAGCTGTTTTTT.